The T cell receptor beta chain described here comes from a study of beta chain features in type 1 diabetes. The CDR3 is 14 amino acids. Germline CDR1 reads SQVTM; CDR2 reads ANQGSEA. V shed 7 bases, J shed 1 base, and the junction held 7 bases outside the gene matches. With regard to this clone: Its antigen remains unknown.

TCRB transcripts that were expressed got sequenced, as all of the isolated RNA had been reverse transcribed. TCRdb's table, derived via immunoSEQ multiplex PCR, lists solely in-frame clones and lacks some. Found here are some 200,000 clones, around 15% of them singletons; the top ten hold approximately 0.081%. Findings and limits, study-wide: Shortening of TCRB CDR3s, moderate but significant, appeared in all four CD4+ subsets of Type 1 diabetes patients.

The V and J genes are TRBV29-1 and TRBJ2-1; TRBD1 aligns across 7 bases. The sequenced material came from naive CD4+ T cells from blood. The sequence came from a man aged 30-40 years with type 1 diabetes. The DNA of the CDR3 is TGCAGCGCTCGACAGGGTTGGTCCTACAATGAGCAGTTCTTC. Translation gives CSARQGWSYNEQFF.